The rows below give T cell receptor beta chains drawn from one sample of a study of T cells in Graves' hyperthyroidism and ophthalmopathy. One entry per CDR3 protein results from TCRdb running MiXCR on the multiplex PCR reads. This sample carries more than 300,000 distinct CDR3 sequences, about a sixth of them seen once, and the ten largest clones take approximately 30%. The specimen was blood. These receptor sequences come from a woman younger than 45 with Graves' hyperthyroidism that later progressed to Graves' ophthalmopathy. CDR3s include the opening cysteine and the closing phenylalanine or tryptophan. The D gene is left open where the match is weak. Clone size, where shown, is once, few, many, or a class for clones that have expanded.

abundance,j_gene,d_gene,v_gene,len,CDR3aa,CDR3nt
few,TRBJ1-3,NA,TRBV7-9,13,CANSLISGNTIYF,TGTGCCAACAGCTTAATTTCAGGAAACACCATATATTTT
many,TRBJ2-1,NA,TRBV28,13,CASSRGSYNEQFF,TGTGCCAGCAGTCGTGGTTCCTACAATGAGCAGTTCTTC
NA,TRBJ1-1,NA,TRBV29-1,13,CSVAFGPKTEAFF,TGCAGCGTTGCATTCGGGCCGAAGACTGAAGCTTTCTTT
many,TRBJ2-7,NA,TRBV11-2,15,CASSLRVQLNYEQYF,TGTGCCAGCAGCTTAAGGGTCCAACTAAACTACGAGCAGTACTTC
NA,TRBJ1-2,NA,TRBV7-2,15,CASSPAQPANYGYTF,TGTGCCAGCAGCCCGGCTCAACCGGCAAACTATGGCTACACCTTC
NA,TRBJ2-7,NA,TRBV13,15,CASSLAGQEYYEQYF,TGTGCCAGCAGCCTAGCGGGACAGGAATACTACGAGCAGTACTTC
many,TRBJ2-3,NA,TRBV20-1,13,CSAWDGSTDTQYF,TGCAGTGCTTGGGACGGTTCCACAGATACGCAGTATTTT
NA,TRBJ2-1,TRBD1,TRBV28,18,CASSVLLTRQGIYNEQFF,TGTGCCAGCAGTGTTCTCCTTACGCGACAGGGAATATACAATGAGCAGTTCTTC
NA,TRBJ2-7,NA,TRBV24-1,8,CAAYEQHF,TGTGCCGCTTACGAGCAGCACTTC
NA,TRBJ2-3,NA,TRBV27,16,CASSLSPGAYTDTQYF,TGTGCCAGCAGTTTATCGCCCGGGGCGTACACAGATACGCAGTATTTT
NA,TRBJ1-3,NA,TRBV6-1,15,CASSENPGDVNTIYF,TGTGCCAGCAGTGAAAACCCAGGGGATGTAAACACCATATATTTT
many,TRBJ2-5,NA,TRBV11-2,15,CASTPAVQAGETQYF,TGTGCCAGCACCCCGGCCGTCCAGGCCGGAGAGACCCAGTACTTC
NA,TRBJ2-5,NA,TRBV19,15,CASSIEWPALGTQYF,TGTGCCAGTAGTATAGAGTGGCCGGCCCTAGGAACCCAGTACTTC
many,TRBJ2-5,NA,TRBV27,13,CASSLNSGLNQYF,TGTGCCAGCAGTTTAAACAGTGGGTTGAACCAGTACTTC
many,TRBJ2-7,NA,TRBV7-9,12,CASSSQYYEQYF,TGTGCCAGCAGCTCACAATACTACGAGCAGTACTTC
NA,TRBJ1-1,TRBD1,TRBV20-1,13,CSARDRGNTEAFF,TGCAGTGCCCGAGACAGGGGGAACACTGAAGCTTTCTTT
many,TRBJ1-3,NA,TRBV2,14,CASSEARSGNTIYF,TGTGCCAGCAGTGAAGCCCGCTCTGGAAACACCATATATTTT
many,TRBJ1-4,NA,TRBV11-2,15,CASSLGGSLNEKLFF,TGTGCCAGCAGCTTAGGGGGGAGCCTTAATGAAAAACTGTTTTTT
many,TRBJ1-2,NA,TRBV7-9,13,CASSLKGIYGYTF,TGTGCCAGCAGCTTAAAGGGTATCTATGGCTACACCTTC
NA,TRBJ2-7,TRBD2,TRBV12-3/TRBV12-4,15,CASSSPLGLADEQYF,TGTGCCAGCAGTAGCCCCCTAGGACTAGCAGACGAGCAGTACTTC
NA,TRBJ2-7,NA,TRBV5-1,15,CASSTTTTSYNEQYF,TGCGCCAGCAGCACAACCACCACCTCCTACAATGAGCAGTACTTC
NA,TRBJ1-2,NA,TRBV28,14,CASGRGRIAYGYTF,TGTGCCAGCGGCCGGGGCAGAATCGCATATGGCTACACCTTC
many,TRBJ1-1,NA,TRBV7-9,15,CASSLLGLANTEAFF,TGTGCCAGCAGCTTGTTGGGTCTAGCGAACACTGAAGCTTTCTTT
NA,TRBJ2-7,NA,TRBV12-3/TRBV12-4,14,CASTSPGLTSEQYF,TGTGCCAGCACCTCCCCTGGACTAACCAGCGAGCAGTACTTC
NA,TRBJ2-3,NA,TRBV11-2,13,CASSLAHEDTQYF,TGCGCCAGCAGCTTGGCCCATGAGGATACGCAGTATTTT
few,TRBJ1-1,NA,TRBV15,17,CATSRDLRGDRGTEAFF,TGTGCCACCAGCAGAGATCTGCGGGGGGATAGGGGCACTGAAGCTTTCTTT
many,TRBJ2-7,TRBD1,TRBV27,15,CASSSPSTGLNEQYF,TGTGCCAGCAGTTCTCCCTCGACAGGGCTCAACGAGCAGTACTTC
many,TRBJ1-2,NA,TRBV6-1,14,CASSAGIQSYGYTF,TGTGCCAGCAGCGCAGGGATCCAGAGCTATGGCTACACCTTC
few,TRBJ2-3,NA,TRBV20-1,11,CSARDSTAQYF,TGCAGTGCTAGAGATAGCACCGCGCAGTATTTT
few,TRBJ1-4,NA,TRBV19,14,CASSEGMNNEKLFF,TGTGCCAGTAGTGAGGGGATGAATAATGAAAAACTGTTTTTT
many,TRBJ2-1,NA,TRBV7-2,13,CASKNRAHNEQFF,TGTGCCAGCAAGAACCGGGCTCACAATGAGCAGTTCTTC
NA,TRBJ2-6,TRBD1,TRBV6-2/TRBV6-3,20,CASSYTTGTGAPSGANVLTF,TGTGCCAGCAGTTACACAACCGGGACAGGGGCCCCCTCTGGGGCCAACGTCCTGACTTTC
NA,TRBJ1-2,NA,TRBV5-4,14,CASSLAFSVYGYTF,TGTGCCAGCAGCTTGGCCTTCAGCGTCTATGGCTACACCTTC
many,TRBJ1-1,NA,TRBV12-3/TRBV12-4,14,CASSSGTQNTEAFF,TGTGCCAGCAGTTCCGGGACACAGAACACTGAAGCTTTCTTT
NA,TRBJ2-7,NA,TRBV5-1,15,CASSYIPDALYEQYF,TGCGCCAGCAGCTATATCCCGGACGCCTTATACGAGCAGTACTTC
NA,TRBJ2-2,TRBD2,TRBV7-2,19,CASSRPLQRGGRRTGELFF,TGTGCCAGCAGTCGACCCCTCCAGCGGGGGGGCCGGCGAACCGGGGAGCTGTTTTTT
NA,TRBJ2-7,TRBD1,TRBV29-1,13,CSVEWDREYEQYF,TGCAGCGTTGAGTGGGACAGGGAGTACGAGCAGTACTTC
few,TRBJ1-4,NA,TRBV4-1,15,CASSQEGMGNEKLFF,TGCGCCAGCAGCCAAGAGGGGATGGGTAATGAAAAACTGTTTTTT
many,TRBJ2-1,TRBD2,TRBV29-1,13,CSVKRGGYNEQFF,TGCAGCGTTAAACGGGGGGGATACAATGAGCAGTTCTTC
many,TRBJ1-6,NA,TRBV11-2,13,CASSFGVRSPLHF,TGTGCCAGCAGCTTCGGGGTTAGGTCACCCCTCCACTTT
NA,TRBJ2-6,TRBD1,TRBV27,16,CASRGQGKSGANVLTF,TGTGCCAGCAGGGGACAGGGAAAATCTGGGGCCAACGTCCTGACTTTC
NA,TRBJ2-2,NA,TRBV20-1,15,CSARNQDSYTGELFF,TGCAGTGCTAGAAACCAGGACAGTTACACCGGGGAGCTGTTTTTT
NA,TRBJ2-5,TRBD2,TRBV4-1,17,CASSQAGGAFLGETQYF,TGCGCCAGCAGCCAAGCCGGGGGGGCTTTTCTTGGAGAGACCCAGTACTTC
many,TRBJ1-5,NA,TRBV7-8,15,CASSFDTGMGKPQHF,TGTGCCAGCAGCTTCGATACAGGGATGGGTAAGCCCCAGCATTTT